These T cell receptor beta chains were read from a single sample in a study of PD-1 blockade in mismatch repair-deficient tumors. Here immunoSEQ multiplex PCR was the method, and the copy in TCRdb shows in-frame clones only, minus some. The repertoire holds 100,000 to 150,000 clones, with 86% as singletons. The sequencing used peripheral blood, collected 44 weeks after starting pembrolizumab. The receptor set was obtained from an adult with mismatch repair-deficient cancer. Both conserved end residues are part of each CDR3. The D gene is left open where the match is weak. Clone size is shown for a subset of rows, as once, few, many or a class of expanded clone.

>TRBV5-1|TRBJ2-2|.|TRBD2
CASSLRLAVGELFF
TGCGCCAGCAGCTTGAGACTAGCAGTCGGGGAGCTGTTTTTT
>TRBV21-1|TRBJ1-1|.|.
CASSPKESHRVAFF
TGTGCCAGCAGCCCTAAGGAGAGCCATAGGGTAGCTTTCTTT
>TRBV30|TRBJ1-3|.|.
CAWWGQSTGNTIYF
TGTGCCTGGTGGGGGCAGTCTACTGGAAACACCATATATTTT
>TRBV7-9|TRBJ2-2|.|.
CASSSGELFF
TGTGCCAGCAGTTCTGGGGAGCTGTTTTTT
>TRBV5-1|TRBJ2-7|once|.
CASSLDDNPHEQYF
TGCGCCAGCAGCTTGGATGACAATCCCCACGAGCAGTACTTC
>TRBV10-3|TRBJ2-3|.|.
CAISNGGTQYF
TGTGCCATCAGTAACGGGGGTACGCAGTATTTT
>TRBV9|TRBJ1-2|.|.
CASQDRTSYGYTF
TGTGCCAGCCAGGACAGAACCTCCTATGGCTACACCTTC
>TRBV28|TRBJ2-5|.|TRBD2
CASSFWREKQETQYF
TGTGCCAGCAGTTTCTGGCGGGAGAAACAAGAGACCCAGTACTTC
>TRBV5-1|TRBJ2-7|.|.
CASSLALGEFAYEQYF
TGCGCCAGCAGCTTGGCCCTCGGAGAGTTTGCCTACGAGCAGTACTTC
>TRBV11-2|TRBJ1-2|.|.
CASSYTPSTDYGYTF
TGTGCCAGCAGCTACACCCCCTCGACGGACTATGGCTACACCTTC
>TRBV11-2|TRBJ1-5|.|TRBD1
CASSLGQGHNQPQHF
TGTGCCAGCAGCTTGGGACAGGGTCACAATCAGCCCCAGCATTTT
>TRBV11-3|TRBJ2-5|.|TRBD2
CASSLDPVTSGGSQETQYF
TGTGCCAGCAGCTTAGATCCGGTAACTAGCGGGGGCTCCCAAGAGACCCAGTACTTC
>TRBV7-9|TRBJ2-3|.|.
CASSLEPSTDTQYF
TGTGCCAGCAGCCTGGAACCTAGCACAGATACGCAGTATTTT
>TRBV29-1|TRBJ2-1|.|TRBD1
CSVELDRILDLEQFF
TGCAGCGTTGAGCTGGACAGGATTTTAGATCTTGAGCAGTTCTTC
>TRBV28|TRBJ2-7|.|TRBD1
CASRLPGQGTYEQYF
TGTGCCAGCAGACTCCCGGGACAGGGTACCTACGAGCAGTACTTC
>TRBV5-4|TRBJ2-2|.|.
CASSLTPRAELNTGELFF
TGTGCCAGCAGCTTGACACCCCGGGCGGAGTTGAACACCGGGGAGCTGTTTTTT
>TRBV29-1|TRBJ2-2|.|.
CSAGSGELFF
TGCAGCGCGGGGAGCGGGGAGCTGTTTTTT
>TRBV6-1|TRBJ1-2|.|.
CASSFQTLVYGYTF
TGTGCCAGCAGTTTTCAGACCTTGGTGTATGGCTACACCTTC
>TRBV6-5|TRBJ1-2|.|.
CASNGGGGYTF
TGTGCCAGCAACGGCGGGGGTGGCTACACCTTC
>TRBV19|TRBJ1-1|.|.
CASSIVQGFVAFF
TGTGCCAGTAGTATTGTCCAGGGGTTCGTCGCTTTCTTT
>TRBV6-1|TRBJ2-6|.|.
CASSPDNSGANVLTF
TGTGCCAGCAGCCCTGACAACTCTGGGGCCAACGTCCTGACTTTC
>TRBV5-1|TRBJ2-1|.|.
CASSAGTYNEQFF
TGCGCCAGCAGCGCCGGGACTTACAATGAGCAGTTCTTC
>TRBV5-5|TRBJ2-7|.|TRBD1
CASSLNRGRYEQYF
TGTGCCAGCAGCTTGAACAGGGGTAGGTACGAGCAGTACTTC
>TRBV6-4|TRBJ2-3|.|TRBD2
CASSETSGRGYSTDTQYF
TGTGCCAGCAGTGAGACTAGCGGGAGGGGGTACAGCACAGATACGCAGTATTTT
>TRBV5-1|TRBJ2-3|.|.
CASSLEGFRDTQYF
TGCGCCAGCAGCTTGGAAGGGTTCAGAGATACGCAGTATTTT